These T cell receptor beta chains were read from a single sample in a study of T cell responses to AZD1222 COVID-19 vaccine. Method: immunoSEQ multiplex PCR; TCRdb's copy keeps in-frame clones and lacks some. The data show 140,000 to 150,000 clones, with around 92% seen just once and 12% held by the top ten. Here the sequenced sample was peripheral blood, taken after recovery from COVID-19. All receptors derive from an adult who had recovered from COVID-19. Each CDR3 is given with its conserved first and last residue. The order of the fields is V gene, J gene, clone size, D gene, CDR3 DNA, CDR3 protein. The D gene is left open where the match is weak. Only part of the rows carry a size: once, few, many, or a class if the clone is expanded.

TRBV4-1	TRBJ2-6	-	TRBD1	TGCGCCAGCAGCCAGGGACAGGACCACTCTGGGGCCAACGTCCTGACTTTC	CASSQGQDHSGANVLTF
TRBV19	TRBJ1-5	-	-	TGTGCCAGTAGGAAAAGGGATCAGCCCCAGCATTTT	CASRKRDQPQHF
TRBV5-4	TRBJ2-3	-	TRBD2	TGTGCCAGCAGCTTGGCCAGCGGGAGGGTCCCAGATACGCAGTATTTT	CASSLASGRVPDTQYF
TRBV7-3	TRBJ1-1	-	-	TGTGCCAGCAGCCCCATCAAGGACAACACTGAAGCTTTCTTT	CASSPIKDNTEAFF
TRBV28	TRBJ1-4	few	TRBD1	TGTGCCAGCAGAACTGGGACAGGGGGCGGTAGTAATGAAAAACTGTTTTTT	CASRTGTGGGSNEKLFF
TRBV7-3	TRBJ2-1	-	-	TGTGCCAGCAGCCAACGGAACGGACTAAAGAATGAGCAGTTCTTC	CASSQRNGLKNEQFF
TRBV11-2	TRBJ1-1	once	-	TGTGCCAGCAGCCCACTAGGTAAGGACACTGAAGCTTTCTTT	CASSPLGKDTEAFF
TRBV2	TRBJ1-4	many	TRBD1	TGTGCCAGCAGAACGACAGGGGTCCCTAATGAAAAACTGTTTTTT	CASRTTGVPNEKLFF
TRBV28	TRBJ1-3	-	-	TGTGCCAGCGGGACTGGCTTCTCTGGAAACACCATATATTTT	CASGTGFSGNTIYF
TRBV13	TRBJ2-7	-	TRBD1	TGTGCCAGCAGCTTAGATGAGGGACAGTACTACGAGCAGTACTTC	CASSLDEGQYYEQYF
TRBV7-3	TRBJ2-1	-	-	TGTGCCAGCAGCTTATCCGGCGCCACAGAGGGAGACAATGAGCAGTTCTTC	CASSLSGATEGDNEQFF
TRBV19	TRBJ1-5	once	-	TGTGCCAGTAGTATATCGTGGCAGGGATCAGGTCACCGTCAGCCCCAGCATTTT	CASSISWQGSGHRQPQHF
TRBV28	TRBJ2-2	-	-	TGTGCCAGCTCCTCCCGGGACACCGGGGAGCTGTTTTTT	CASSSRDTGELFF
TRBV2	TRBJ2-5	once	TRBD2	TGTGCCAGGGGGGGGCAAGAGACCCAGTACTTC	CARGGQETQYF
TRBV5-4	TRBJ2-7	-	-	TGTGCCAGCAGCTTGGAGGGGGACTACGAGCAGTACTTC	CASSLEGDYEQYF
TRBV2	TRBJ2-7	-	-	TGTGCCAGCAGTTGGACTGAAGCGGGCGAGCAGTACTTC	CASSWTEAGEQYF
TRBV7-9	TRBJ2-3	-	-	TGTGCCAGCAGCTTGGGTATAAGCACAGATACGCAGTATTTT	CASSLGISTDTQYF
TRBV20-1	TRBJ2-7	-	-	TGCAGTGCTAGCTTGGGCGAGCAGTACTTC	CSASLGEQYF
TRBV30	TRBJ1-5	once	-	TGTGCCTGGAGTGGGACAGTTAGCAATCAGCCCCAGCATTTT	CAWSGTVSNQPQHF